One sample yielded the 29 T cell receptor beta chains listed below, sequenced in a study of T cells after yellow fever vaccination. MiXCR, applied by TCRdb to the 5' RACE reads, yields one record per CDR3 protein. The sample yields hundreds of thousands of distinct CDR3 sequences, about 12% seen once. This specimen consisted of CD4+ T cells sorted from PBMCs, obtained 15 days after the yellow fever booster vaccination. The receptors derive from a man between 18 and 29 years old who received the YFV17D yellow fever vaccine.

The chain carries TRBV20-1 and TRBJ2-7, with unresolved D. From germline, CDR1 is DFQATT and CDR2 SNEGSKA (reference sequence). V was trimmed by 2 bases and J by 7 bases, leaving 6 bases between them. The CDR3 totals 10 residues. Written as DNA, the CDR3 is TGCAGTGCTAGATCTATTGAGCAGTACTTC. This translates into CSARSIEQYF.

The chain employs TRBV19 and TRBJ2-3; tentatively, D is TRBD1 (6 bases). Germline assignment: CDR1 LNHDA and CDR2 SQIVND (reference sequence). Trimming stripped 6 bases from V and 6 bases from J, with 16 bases between. This CDR3 is 14 amino acids long. CDR3 bases: TGTGCCAGTAGGGAACAGGGTGGGGCGGATACGCAGTATTTT. Encoded protein: CASREQGGADTQYF.

This chain connects TRBV5-1 to TRBJ2-2; the D gene is possibly TRBD2 (6 bases). The CDR3 runs to 15 residues. Germline V lookup: CDR1 SGHRS, CDR2 YFSETQ. V was clipped by 2 bases and J by 0 bases, with 8 bases between them. CDR3 coding DNA: TGCGCCAGCAGCTTCACTAGCCCGAACACCGGGGAGCTGTTTTTT. Translated, it gives CASSFTSPNTGELFF. Variable domain in full (rest from reference TRBV5-1 and TRBJ2-2): KAGVTQTPRYLIKTRGQQVTLSCSPISGHRSVSWYQQTPGQGLQFLFEYFSETQRNKGNFPGRFSGRQFSNSRSEMNVSTLELGDSALYLCASSFTSPNTGELFFGEGSRLTVL.

The chain joins TRBV6-6 to TRBJ2-5; D unresolved. Trimming removed 8 bases at V and 2 bases at J, with 15 bases between. The CDR3 is 14 amino acids. The germline V gene has CDR1 MNHNY and CDR2 SVGAGI (reference sequence). The CDR3 region has the DNA TGTGCCAGCCAAGTCCCCTTGGGGCAAGAGACCCAGTACTTC. It codes for CASQVPLGQETQYF.

This clonotype was observed a few times. The rearrangement links TRBV6-5 to TRBJ1-1, with 7 bases matching TRBD1. The CDR3 loop spans 17 amino acids. J lost 0 bases, V lost 8 bases, and 15 bases had no gene match. Germline-derived CDR1 and CDR2 are MNHEY and SVGAGI. The CDR3 bases are TGTGCCAGCCTACGGACAGGAGCGAATTCCTTGAACACTGAAGCTTTCTTT. Protein product: CASLRTGANSLNTEAFF.

This clonotype was seen a few times. The CDR3 DNA is TGCGCCAGCAGCCGTGGGACCCAAGAGACCCAGTACTTC. Protein product: CASSRGTQETQYF. V gene TRBV4-3 combines with J gene TRBJ2-5; D tentatively fits TRBD1 or TRBD2 (5 bases each). Germline CDR1 and CDR2: LGHNA and YSLEER. CDR3 length: 13 residues. The V end was cut by 4 bases, the J end by 1 base, with 7 bases between.

V is TRBV7-9 and J is TRBJ2-5, with a weak D call TRBD1 (6 bases). From germline, CDR1 is SEHNR and CDR2 FQNEAQ (reference sequence). This CDR3 has 13 amino acids. With 5 bases removed from V and 2 bases from J, the gap between germline ends came to 9 bases. Here the CDR3 reads CASSRQAQETQYF. For the CDR3, the DNA is TGTGCCAGCAGCCGACAGGCTCAAGAGACCCAGTACTTC.

This clonotype occurred many times. The chain links TRBV7-2 to TRBJ2-5; no firm D call. This CDR3 is 14 amino acids long. Trimming took off 4 bases at V and 1 base at J, with 10 bases between the two ends. CDR1 and CDR2 from the germline V gene are SGHTA and FQGNSA. CDR3 nucleotide sequence: TGTGCCAGCAGCTACCTCACACGCCAAGAGACCCAGTACTTC. Its protein product is CASSYLTRQETQYF.

The rearrangement links TRBV5-4 to TRBJ2-1, with 8 bases fitting TRBD2. J lost 10 bases, V lost 4 bases, and 10 bases had no gene match. The length of the CDR3 is 14 residues. Per germline, CDR1 SGHNT and CDR2 YYREEE (reference sequence). Here the CDR3 DNA reads TGTGCCAGCAGCGTACTAGCGGCGGATGCGGAGCAGTTCTTC. It specifies CASSVLAADAEQFF. The full variable domain, its missing parts supplied by reference TRBV5-4 and TRBJ2-1, is ETGVTQSPTHLIKTRGQQVTLRCSSQSGHNTVSWYQQALGQGPQFIFQYYREEENGRGNFPPRFSGLQFPNYSSELNVNALELDDSALYLCASSVLAADAEQFFGPGTRLTVL.

This clonotype came up a few times. This chain links TRBV7-2 with TRBJ2-3; no firm D call. Looked up from germline, CDR1 is SGHTA and CDR2 is FQGNSA. V shed 2 bases and J shed 2 bases, with 11 bases lying between them. The CDR3 is 15 amino acids. The CDR3 here is CASSLIAKPTDTQYF. The CDR3 bases are TGTGCCAGCAGCTTAATCGCAAAGCCCACAGATACGCAGTATTTT.

This clonotype was seen more than once but under ten times. The V and J genes are TRBV7-2 and TRBJ1-2; tentatively, D is TRBD1 (5 bases). There are 13 residues in the CDR3. V lost 5 bases, J lost 8 bases, and 15 bases lay in between. From germline, CDR1 is SGHTA and CDR2 FQGNSA. CDR3 coding DNA: TGTGCCAGCAGCCCGGACGGGACCAGGGGCTACACCTTC. Amino acid sequence: CASSPDGTRGYTF.

This chain uses TRBV20-1 with TRBJ1-2; 8 bases match TRBD1. The CDR3 spans 14 residues. J lost 4 bases, V lost 2 bases, and 6 bases had no gene match. Germline CDR1 reads DFQATT; CDR2 reads SNEGSKA (reference sequence). The CDR3 bases are TGCAGTGCTAGACACCGACAGGGGCTCTATGGCTACACCTTC. Encoded protein: CSARHRQGLYGYTF.

The V and J genes are TRBV5-4 and TRBJ1-2, with 8 bases aligning to TRBD1. Germline V gene data show CDR1 as SGHNT and CDR2 as YYREEE (reference sequence). This CDR3 comprises 15 residues. V gave up 6 bases and J gave up 5 bases; unmatched junction bases: 12. The CDR3 loop reads CASTWWAGGFYGYTF. The CDR3 DNA is TGTGCCAGCACCTGGTGGGCAGGGGGCTTTTATGGCTACACCTTC.

The rearrangement links TRBV20-1 to TRBJ1-3, with D hard to call. CDR1 is DFQATT, CDR2 SNEGSKA, per germline (reference sequence). Trimming took off 6 bases at V and 0 bases at J, with 24 bases between the two ends. The CDR3 consists of 18 residues. CDR3 nucleotides: TGCAGTGCCGTAAAAAGGCCGAAGGACCTATTCTCTGGAAACACCATATATTTT. Its protein product is CSAVKRPKDLFSGNTIYF.

The rearrangement uses TRBV4-1 and TRBJ2-7; TRBD2 matches 11 bases. The CDR3 covers 13 residues. Per the germline V gene, CDR1 is MGHRA and CDR2 is YSYEKL. Trimming at V came to 3 bases and at J to 6 bases, leaving 1 base not matched to a gene. CDR3 DNA: TGCGCCAGCAGCCAGCTAGCGGGGGGCGAGCAGTACGTC. Translation: CASSQLAGGEQYV.

J is TRBJ1-1 and V is TRBV7-9; D gene uncertain. V was pared by 4 bases and J by 2 bases, with 5 bases between. The CDR3 has 12 residues. Germline V gene sequence: CDR1 SEHNR, CDR2 FQNEAQ (reference sequence). CDR3 amino acids: CASSSSNTEAFF. DNA of the CDR3: TGTGCCAGCAGCTCGAGTAACACTGAAGCTTTCTTT. The full variable domain, completed using reference TRBV7-9 and TRBJ1-1, is DTGVSQNPRHKITKRGQNVTFRCDPISEHNRLYWYRQTLGQGPEFLTYFQNEAQLEKSRLLSDRFSAERPKGSFSTLEIQRTEQGDSAMYLCASSSSNTEAFFGQGTRLTVV.

The chain links TRBV5-1 to TRBJ2-3; D may be TRBD2 (6 bases). CDR3 size: 16 residues. Germline V gene lookup returns CDR1 SGHRS and CDR2 YFSETQ. Trimming removed 3 bases at V and 4 bases at J, with 18 bases between. The CDR3 region is CASSYSGGIPSDTQYF. Written as DNA, the CDR3 is TGCGCCAGCAGCTATTCGGGCGGGATCCCCTCAGATACGCAGTATTTT.

The chain is built from TRBV3-1 and TRBJ2-7, with D possibly matching TRBD2 (6 bases). CDR1 LGHDT and CDR2 YNNKEL come from the germline V gene (reference sequence). The CDR3 is made up of 12 amino acids. The V end was cut by 9 bases, the J end by 6 bases, with 15 bases between. CDR3 DNA sequence: TGTGCCAGGATTGGAAGCGGGCGCGAGCAGTACTTC. This encodes CARIGSGREQYF.

The genes are TRBV12-3 or TRBV12-4 and TRBJ2-3; D not resolved. V lost 6 bases to trimming and J lost 1 base, with 11 bases between them. This CDR3 has 14 amino acids. CDR3 DNA sequence: TGTGCCAGCAGGGAACCAACACGCACAGATACGCAGTATTTT. It codes for CASREPTRTDTQYF.

This clonotype showed up just a few times. The chain has TRBV5-1 and TRBJ1-1, with TRBD1 identical over 8 bases. The V segment lost 0 bases and the J segment 6 bases; nucleotides outside the gene matches: 4. The CDR3 sequence is 14 residues long. From germline, CDR1 is SGHRS and CDR2 YFSETQ. As DNA, the CDR3 is TGCGCCAGCAGCTTGGGACAGGGGAAGTCTGAAGCTTTCTTT. This encodes CASSLGQGKSEAFF.

This clonotype appeared a few times. The V and J genes are TRBV5-4 and TRBJ2-1; D may be TRBD1 (6 bases). The CDR3 is 13 residues long. V was cut by 5 bases and J by 5 bases, with 11 bases left in between. Germline values: CDR1 SGHNT, CDR2 YYREEE (reference sequence). Here the CDR3 DNA reads TGTGCCAGCAGGCACAGGGATAACAATGAGCAGTTCTTC. It translates to CASRHRDNNEQFF. Based on the CDR3 plus reference TRBV5-4 and TRBJ2-1, the full variable domain is ETGVTQSPTHLIKTRGQQVTLRCSSQSGHNTVSWYQQALGQGPQFIFQYYREEENGRGNFPPRFSGLQFPNYSSELNVNALELDDSALYLCASRHRDNNEQFFGPGTRLTVL.

This clonotype was seen a handful of times. This rearrangement joins TRBV25-1 to TRBJ2-2, with D possibly matching TRBD2 (5 bases). The V end lost 1 base, the J end lost 1 base, and 7 bases lay between the germline ends. The CDR3 is made up of 15 amino acids. Germline-derived CDR1 and CDR2 are MGHDK and SYGVNS. CDR3 residues: CASSEFSENTGELFF. DNA for the CDR3: TGTGCCAGCAGTGAATTTAGCGAGAACACCGGGGAGCTGTTTTTT.

CDR3 residues: CASSSLSSSSNTEAFF. The CDR3 coding sequence is TGTGCCAGCAGCTCTCTGTCCAGTTCATCGAACACTGAAGCTTTCTTT. The J gene is TRBJ1-1, the V gene TRBV7-9; D is unclear. The ends were cut back, 4 bases at V and 1 base at J, with 16 bases in the middle. The CDR3 sequence is 16 residues long. Looked up from germline, CDR1 is SEHNR and CDR2 is FQNEAQ (reference sequence).

This chain joins TRBV20-1 and TRBJ2-4; D may be TRBD2 (6 bases). The V end was cut by 5 bases, the J end by 7 bases, with 18 bases between. This CDR3 is built from 14 residues. Germline values: CDR1 DFQATT, CDR2 SNEGSKA (reference sequence). CDR3 sequence: CSAGASAGSNIQYF. As DNA, the CDR3 is TGCAGTGCTGGGGCCTCGGCCGGGAGTAACATTCAGTACTTC.

This clonotype was counted only a few times. The J gene is TRBJ1-1, the V gene TRBV27; 10 nucleotides align to TRBD1. Germline V gene data show CDR1 as MNHEY and CDR2 as SMNVEV (reference sequence). The junction had 14 bases not matched to a gene; V was cut back by 5 bases and J by 5 bases. The CDR3 length is 17 residues. CDR3 bases: TGTGCCAGCAGTCCCTTAGGGACAGGGGCTAGGGGTACTGAAGCTTTCTTT. Residues: CASSPLGTGARGTEAFF.

This clonotype was counted only a few times. This chain joins TRBV9 and TRBJ2-7, with 8 positions matching TRBD1. The V segment lost 3 bases and the J segment 7 bases; nucleotides outside the gene matches: 9. The germline V gene has CDR1 SGDLS and CDR2 YYNGEE. The CDR3 contains 14 residues. CDR3 in amino acids: CASSAGQGTCEQYV. CDR3 in DNA: TGTGCCAGCAGCGCCGGACAGGGTACGTGTGAGCAGTACGTC.

This clonotype occurred a few times. The rearrangement joins TRBV5-1 to TRBJ2-6; D is uncertain. Trimming removed 0 bases at V and 0 bases at J, with 16 bases between. CDR1 and CDR2 (germline): SGHRS, YFSETQ. The CDR3 length is 19 residues. CDR3 loop: CASSLVRGRFDSGANVLTF. The CDR3 coding sequence is TGCGCCAGCAGCTTGGTGCGTGGCAGGTTCGACTCTGGGGCCAACGTCCTGACTTTC.

The chain recombines TRBV4-2 with TRBJ2-2; TRBD2 matches at 12 bases. J gave up 10 bases and V 1 base, and 10 bases lay outside the gene matches. This CDR3 has 17 amino acids. CDR1 LGHNA and CDR2 YNFKEQ come from the germline V gene. This chain's CDR3 is CASSQGPLRLAGEELFF. The CDR3 DNA reads TGTGCCAGCAGCCAAGGCCCCCTCCGACTAGCGGGGGAGGAGCTGTTTTTT.

The chain combines TRBV29-1 with TRBJ1-2; TRBD1 might be the D (6 bases). V lost 5 bases and J 0 bases, leaving 10 bases between the germline ends. The CDR3 sequence is 13 residues long. Germline loops: CDR1 SQVTM, CDR2 ANQGSEA. The CDR3 region is CSVSEGANYGYTF. For the CDR3, the DNA is TGCAGCGTTAGCGAGGGGGCTAACTATGGCTACACCTTC.